Following are 16 T cell receptor beta chains from one sample sequenced in a study of blood T cell repertoires in COVID-19. Assay used: immunoSEQ multiplex PCR; TCRdb lists only in-frame clones, some missing. The data show some 70,000 clones, with about 86% seen just once and 6.9% held by the top ten. The specimen was peripheral blood. The receptors were sampled from a man aged 50 to 59 with active COVID-19.

V usage is TRBV24-1 and J usage is TRBJ2-2; weak D call: TRBD1 (5 bases). V was shortened by 4 bases and J by 4 bases, with 15 bases between the two germline ends. Germline assignment: CDR1 KGHDR and CDR2 SFDVKD. The CDR3 contains 16 residues. CDR3 sequence: CATSDSPDRFTGELFF. The CDR3 DNA reads as TGTGCCACCAGTGACTCTCCTGACAGATTCACCGGGGAGCTGTTTTTT.

The J gene is TRBJ1-1, the V gene TRBV21-1; the D call of TRBD1 is as the table states it, not checked on the DNA. TRBV21-1 represents a pseudogene. This CDR3 comprises 14 residues. The CDR3 coding sequence is TGTGCCAGCAGCGCCAACCCCCAGGTTACTGAAGCTTTCTTT. Its translation: CASSANPQVTEAFF.

The V gene is TRBV19, the J gene TRBJ2-1, with 11 bases aligning to TRBD2. The germline V gene has CDR1 LNHDA and CDR2 SQIVND (reference sequence). This CDR3 spans 16 amino acids. Trimming removed 8 bases from V and 4 bases from J; junction bases left unmatched: 10. The CDR3 nucleotides are TGTGCCAGTCGGGTAGCGGGAGGGCCGGCATACAATGAGCAGTTCTTC. Residues: CASRVAGGPAYNEQFF.

The sample holds one count of this clone. The chain links TRBV18 to TRBJ2-6, with D possibly TRBD2 on 6 matching bases. The germline V and J ends were trimmed by 8 bases and 15 bases, with 23 bases remaining between them. Germline CDR1 reads KGHSH; CDR2 reads LQKENI. The CDR3 is 14 residues long. CDR3 bases: TGTGCCAGCGCCCCCAATGGGGGAGGAAGGGACCTGACTTTC. As protein: CASAPNGGGRDLTF.

V gene TRBV5-6 combines with J gene TRBJ2-1; tentatively, D is TRBD1 (6 bases). Germline CDR1 SGHDT, CDR2 YYEEEE. This CDR3 has 18 amino acids. The V end was cut by 0 bases, the J end by 5 bases, with 21 bases between. CDR3 in amino acids: CASSLDQIRQGYNNEQFF. CDR3 nucleotide sequence: TGTGCCAGCAGCTTGGATCAGATTAGGCAGGGGTACAACAATGAGCAGTTCTTC. Full variable domain (outside the CDR3, taken from reference TRBV5-6 and TRBJ2-1): DAGVTQSPTHLIKTRGQQVTLRCSPKSGHDTVSWYQQALGQGPQFIFQYYEEEERQRGNFPDRFSGHQFPNYSSELNVNALLLGDSALYLCASSLDQIRQGYNNEQFFGPGTRLTVL.

The chain couples TRBV29-1 to TRBJ1-1, with D possibly being TRBD1 (5 bases). CDR1 SQVTM and CDR2 ANQGSEA come from the germline V gene. The CDR3 extends over 12 amino acids. The V end was cut by 7 bases, the J end by 4 bases, with 13 bases between. CDR3 bases: TGCAGCGGCGGGGGTGGTAGCACTGAAGCTTTCTTT. Amino acids: CSGGGGSTEAFF. Combining the CDR3 with reference TRBV29-1 and TRBJ1-1 gives the whole variable domain SAVISQKPSRDICQRGTSLTIQCQVDSQVTMMFWYRQQPGQSLTLIATANQGSEATYESGFVIDKFPISRPNLTFSTLTVSNMSPEDSSIYLCSGGGGSTEAFFGQGTRLTVV.

The chain carries TRBV10-2 and TRBJ2-2; D not resolved. Per the germline V gene, CDR1 is WSHSY and CDR2 is SAAADI. The length of the CDR3 is 13 residues. V lost 0 bases and J 5 bases, leaving 4 bases between the germline ends. CDR3 sequence reads: CASSESRTGELFF. CDR3 nucleotide sequence: TGCGCCAGCAGTGAGTCGAGGACCGGGGAGCTGTTTTTT.

The chain carries TRBV27 and TRBJ2-3; the match to TRBD2 covers 12 bases. Germline V gives CDR1 MNHEY, CDR2 SMNVEV (reference sequence). This CDR3 region has 16 residues. V dropped 5 bases and J dropped 6; count of bases not matched to a gene: 9. The CDR3 region is CASSSYRTSGVDTQYF. The DNA for the CDR3 is TGTGCCAGCAGTAGTTACCGGACTAGCGGGGTGGATACGCAGTATTTT.

The chain uses TRBV27 and TRBJ2-1; TRBD2 agrees at 13 bases. This CDR3 is built from 17 residues. Germline V lookup: CDR1 MNHEY, CDR2 SMNVEV (reference sequence). V lost 1 base, J lost 1 base, and 1 base stayed unmatched. The DNA of the CDR3 is TGTGCCAGCAGTTTATTGGGACTAGCGGGGTCCTACAATGAGCAGTTCTTC. Translating it yields CASSLLGLAGSYNEQFF.

The rearrangement links TRBV27 to TRBJ2-3, with D perhaps matching TRBD1 (5 bases). V dropped 2 bases and J dropped 3 bases, with 12 bases sitting between them. The germline V gene has CDR1 MNHEY and CDR2 SMNVEV (reference sequence). CDR3 length equals 15 residues. The CDR3 DNA reads as TGTGCCAGCAGTTTAACCAGGGCCGGAACAGATACGCAGTATTTT. It translates to CASSLTRAGTDTQYF.

V and J are TRBV2 and TRBJ2-2; perhaps TRBD2 as D (6 bases). The CDR3 sequence is 14 residues long. Per germline, CDR1 SNHLY and CDR2 FYNNEI. V dropped 7 bases and J dropped 2 bases, with 11 bases sitting between them. In nucleotides, the CDR3 is TGTGCCAGCATTGGACTAATAAACACCGGGGAGCTGTTTTTT. This codes for CASIGLINTGELFF.

The chain uses TRBV6-6 and TRBJ1-4, with 12 bases matching TRBD1. J was trimmed by 8 bases and V by 5 bases; bases with no gene match: 15. Germline V gene data show CDR1 as MNHNY and CDR2 as SVGAGI (reference sequence). CDR3 length: 18 amino acids. Written as DNA, the CDR3 is TGTGCCAGCAGTCCTAACAGATTATCCGGGACAGGGGGCGAAAAACTGTTTTTT. It codes for CASSPNRLSGTGGEKLFF.

Remarks on this clone: This sample includes further DNA sequences coding for the same CDR3. J is TRBJ1-1 and V is TRBV2, with 7 bases that match TRBD1. Germline CDR1 and CDR2: SNHLY and FYNNEI. Trimming at V came to 6 bases and at J to 2 bases, leaving 3 bases not matched to a gene. CDR3 size: 13 residues. This CDR3 is CASRGDRNTEAFF. The CDR3 nucleotides read TGTGCCAGCAGGGGGGACAGAAACACTGAAGCTTTCTTT.

The chain couples TRBV3-1 (or the pseudogene TRBV3-2) to TRBJ2-3, with a possible D match to TRBD2 (5 bases). The CDR3 runs 12 residues. CDR1 and CDR2 (germline): LGHDT, YNNKEL (reference sequence). V was trimmed by 8 bases and J by 3 bases, leaving 9 bases between them. This chain's CDR3 is CASGSRTDTQYF. The CDR3 DNA reads as TGTGCCAGCGGGAGCAGAACAGATACGCAGTATTTT.

V usage is TRBV6-6 and J usage is TRBJ2-7; D remains unclear. Germline CDR1 reads MNHNY; CDR2 reads SVGAGI (reference sequence). The CDR3 totals 14 residues. V was clipped by 0 bases and J by 7 bases, with 13 bases between them. For the CDR3, the DNA is TGTGCCAGCAGTTACTCGAGTCAGGTAGAGGAGCAGTACTTC. It encodes CASSYSSQVEEQYF.

V usage is TRBV24-1 and J usage is TRBJ2-1; 13 nucleotides line up with TRBD2. V lost 3 bases to trimming and J lost 4 bases; unmatched junction nucleotides: 5. The CDR3 extends over 17 amino acids. The V gene's germline CDR1 is KGHDR and CDR2 SFDVKD. CDR3 DNA sequence: TGTGCCACCAGTGATCCAGGACTAGCGGGAGATTACAATGAGCAGTTCTTC. Translated: CATSDPGLAGDYNEQFF.